This T cell receptor (beta chain) was recovered during a study of siplizumab effects on memory and regulatory T cells. The CDR3 contains 13 residues. Germline-derived CDR1 and CDR2 are MNHEY and SMNVEV (reference sequence). The junction had 4 bases not matched to a gene; V was cut back by 6 bases and J by 3 bases. Per sample, approximately 100,000 TCR templates were assayed. Sequenced by immunoSEQ multiplex PCR; TCRdb stores in-frame clones only, minus some. This table holds about 75,000 clones, approximately 93% found once. This clone was seen once. The sequencing sample was made of CD8+ T cells sorted from blood. This chain joins TRBV27 and TRBJ2-5, with 7 nucleotides matching TRBD1. The TCR comes from a human donor in good health. CDR3 bases: TGTGCCAGCAGCCAGGGGGTAGAAGAGACCCAGTACTTC. As protein: CASSQGVEETQYF.